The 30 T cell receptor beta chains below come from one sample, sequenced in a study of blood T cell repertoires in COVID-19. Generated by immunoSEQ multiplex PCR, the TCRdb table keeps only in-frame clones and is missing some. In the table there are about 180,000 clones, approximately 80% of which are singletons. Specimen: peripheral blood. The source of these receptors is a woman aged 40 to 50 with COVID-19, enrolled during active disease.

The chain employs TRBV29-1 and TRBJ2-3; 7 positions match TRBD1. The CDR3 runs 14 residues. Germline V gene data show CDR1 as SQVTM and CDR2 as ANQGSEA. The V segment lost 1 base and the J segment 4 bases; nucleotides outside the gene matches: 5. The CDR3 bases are TGCAGCGTTGAAGGAAGGGGGCTGGCAGATACGCAGTATTTT. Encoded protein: CSVEGRGLADTQYF.

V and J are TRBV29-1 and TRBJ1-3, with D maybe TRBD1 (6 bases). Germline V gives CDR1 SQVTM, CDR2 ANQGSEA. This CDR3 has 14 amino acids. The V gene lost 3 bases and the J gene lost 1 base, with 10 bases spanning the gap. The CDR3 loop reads CSVDRGGSGNTIYF. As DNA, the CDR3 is TGCAGCGTTGACAGGGGAGGGTCTGGAAACACCATATATTTT.

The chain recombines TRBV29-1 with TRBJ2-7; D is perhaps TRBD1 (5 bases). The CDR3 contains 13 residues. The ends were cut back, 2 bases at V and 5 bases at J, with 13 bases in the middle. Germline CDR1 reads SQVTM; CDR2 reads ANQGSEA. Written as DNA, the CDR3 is TGCAGCGTTGAAAAACAGGCCTTGGACGAGCAGTACTTC. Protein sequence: CSVEKQALDEQYF.

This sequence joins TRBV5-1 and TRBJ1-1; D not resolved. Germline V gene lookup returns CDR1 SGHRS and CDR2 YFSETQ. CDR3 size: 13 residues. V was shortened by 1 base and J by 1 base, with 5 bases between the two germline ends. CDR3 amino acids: CASSLLRNTEAFF. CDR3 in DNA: TGCGCCAGCAGCTTGCTTAGGAACACTGAAGCTTTCTTT.

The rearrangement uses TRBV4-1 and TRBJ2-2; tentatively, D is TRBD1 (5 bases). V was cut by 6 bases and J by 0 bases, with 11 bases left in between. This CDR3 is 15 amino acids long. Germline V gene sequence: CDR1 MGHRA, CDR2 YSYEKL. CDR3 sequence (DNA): TGCGCCAGCAGGCAGGGCCACACGAACACCGGGGAGCTGTTTTTT. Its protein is CASRQGHTNTGELFF.

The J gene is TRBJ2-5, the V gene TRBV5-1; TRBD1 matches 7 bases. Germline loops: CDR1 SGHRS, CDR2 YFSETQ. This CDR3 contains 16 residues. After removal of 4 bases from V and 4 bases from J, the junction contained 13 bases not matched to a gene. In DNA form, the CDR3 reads TGCGCCAGCAGCCCTTTACAGGGGTTGGGTGGAGAGACCCAGTACTTC. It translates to CASSPLQGLGGETQYF.

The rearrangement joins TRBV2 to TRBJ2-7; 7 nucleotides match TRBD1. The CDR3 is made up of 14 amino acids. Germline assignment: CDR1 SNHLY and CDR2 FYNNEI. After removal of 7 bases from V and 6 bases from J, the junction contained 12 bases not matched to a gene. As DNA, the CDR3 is TGTGCCAGCACCTTGGGGAATAACAGGGGCGAGCAGTACTTC. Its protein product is CASTLGNNRGEQYF. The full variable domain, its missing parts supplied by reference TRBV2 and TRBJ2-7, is EPEVTQTPSHQVTQMGQEVILRCVPISNHLYFYWYRQILGQKVEFLVSFYNNEISEKSEIFDDQFSVERPDGSNFTLKIRSTKLEDSAMYFCASTLGNNRGEQYFGPGTRLTVT.

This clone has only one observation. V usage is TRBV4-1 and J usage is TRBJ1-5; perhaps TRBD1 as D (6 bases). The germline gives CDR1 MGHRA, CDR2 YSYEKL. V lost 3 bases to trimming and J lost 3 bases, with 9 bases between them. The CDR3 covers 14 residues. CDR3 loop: CASSHQGYNQPQHF. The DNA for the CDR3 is TGCGCCAGCAGCCACCAGGGGTACAATCAGCCCCAGCATTTT.

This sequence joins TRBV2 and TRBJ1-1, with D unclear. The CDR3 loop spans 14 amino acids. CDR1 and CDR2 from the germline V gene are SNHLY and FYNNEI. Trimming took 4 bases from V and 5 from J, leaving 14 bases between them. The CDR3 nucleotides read TGTGCCAGCAGTGCACCCCCGGGGAGGACTGAAGCTTTCTTT. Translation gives CASSAPPGRTEAFF.

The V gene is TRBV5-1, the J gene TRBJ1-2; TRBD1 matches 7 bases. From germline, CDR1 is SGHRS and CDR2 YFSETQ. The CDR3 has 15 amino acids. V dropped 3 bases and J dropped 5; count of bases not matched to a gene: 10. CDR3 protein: CASSSGQAARYGYTF. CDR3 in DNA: TGCGCCAGCAGCTCCGGACAGGCCGCACGTTATGGCTACACCTTC. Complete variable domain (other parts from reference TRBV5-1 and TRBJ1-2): KAGVTQTPRYLIKTRGQQVTLSCSPISGHRSVSWYQQTPGQGLQFLFEYFSETQRNKGNFPGRFSGRQFSNSRSEMNVSTLELGDSALYLCASSSGQAARYGYTFGSGTRLTVV.

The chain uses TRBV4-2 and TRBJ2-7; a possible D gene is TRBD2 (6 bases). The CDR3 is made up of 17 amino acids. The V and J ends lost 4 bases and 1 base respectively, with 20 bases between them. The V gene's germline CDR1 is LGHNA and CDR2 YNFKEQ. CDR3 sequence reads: CASSRGGLNGASYEQYF. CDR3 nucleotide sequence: TGTGCCAGCAGCCGAGGAGGGTTGAACGGCGCGTCCTACGAGCAGTACTTC.

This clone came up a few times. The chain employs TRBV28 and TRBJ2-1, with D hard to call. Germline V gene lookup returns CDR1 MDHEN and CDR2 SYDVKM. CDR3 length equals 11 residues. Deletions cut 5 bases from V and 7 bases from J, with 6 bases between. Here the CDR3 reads CASSLRNEQFF. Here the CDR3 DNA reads TGTGCCAGCAGTCTCAGGAATGAGCAGTTCTTC.

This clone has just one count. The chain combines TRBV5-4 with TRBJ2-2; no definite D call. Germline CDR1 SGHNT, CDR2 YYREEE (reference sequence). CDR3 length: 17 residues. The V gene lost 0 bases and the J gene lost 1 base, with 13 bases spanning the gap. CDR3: CASSLDSLGLNTGELFF. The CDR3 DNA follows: TGTGCCAGCAGCTTGGATTCCCTCGGTCTGAACACCGGGGAGCTGTTTTTT.

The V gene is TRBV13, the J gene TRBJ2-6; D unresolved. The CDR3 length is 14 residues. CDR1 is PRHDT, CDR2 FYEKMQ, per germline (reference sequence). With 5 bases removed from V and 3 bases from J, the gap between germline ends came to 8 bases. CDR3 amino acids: CASSPSGGANVLTF. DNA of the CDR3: TGTGCCAGCAGCCCCTCGGGTGGGGCCAACGTCCTGACTTTC.

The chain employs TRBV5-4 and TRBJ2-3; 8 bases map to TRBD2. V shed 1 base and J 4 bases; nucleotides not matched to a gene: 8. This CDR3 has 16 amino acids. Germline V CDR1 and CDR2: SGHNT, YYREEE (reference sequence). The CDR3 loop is CASSLFISGGSDTQYF. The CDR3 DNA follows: TGTGCCAGCAGCTTGTTCATAAGCGGGGGCTCAGATACGCAGTATTTT.

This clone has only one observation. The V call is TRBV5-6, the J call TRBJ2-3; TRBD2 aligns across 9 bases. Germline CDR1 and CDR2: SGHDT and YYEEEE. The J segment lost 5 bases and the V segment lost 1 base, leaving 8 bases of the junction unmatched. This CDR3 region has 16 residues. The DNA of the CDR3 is TGTGCCAGCAGCTTGTCGGCGGGGGGGTGGGGAGATACGCAGTATTTT. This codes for CASSLSAGGWGDTQYF. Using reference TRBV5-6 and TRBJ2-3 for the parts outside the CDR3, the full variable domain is DAGVTQSPTHLIKTRGQQVTLRCSPKSGHDTVSWYQQALGQGPQFIFQYYEEEERQRGNFPDRFSGHQFPNYSSELNVNALLLGDSALYLCASSLSAGGWGDTQYFGPGTRLTVL.

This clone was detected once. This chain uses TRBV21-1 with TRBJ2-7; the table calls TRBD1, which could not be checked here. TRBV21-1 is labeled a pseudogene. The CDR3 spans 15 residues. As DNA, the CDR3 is TGTGCCAGCAGCAAACCCGTACAAGGGGTTCACGAGCAGTACTTC. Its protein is CASSKPVQGVHEQYF.

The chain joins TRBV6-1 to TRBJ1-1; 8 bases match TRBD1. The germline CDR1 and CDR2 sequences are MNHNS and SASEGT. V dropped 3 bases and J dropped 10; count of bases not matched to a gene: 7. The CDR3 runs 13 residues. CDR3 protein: CASSDPGGQGAFF. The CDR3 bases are TGTGCCAGCAGTGACCCAGGGGGCCAAGGAGCTTTCTTT.

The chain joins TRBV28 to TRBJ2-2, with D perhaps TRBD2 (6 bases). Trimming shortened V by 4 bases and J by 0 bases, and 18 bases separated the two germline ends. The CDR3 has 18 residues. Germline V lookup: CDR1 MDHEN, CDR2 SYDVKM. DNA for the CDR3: TGTGCCAGCAGTTCCGGGGGACGTCGGGGTACGAACACCGGGGAGCTGTTTTTT. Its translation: CASSSGGRRGTNTGELFF. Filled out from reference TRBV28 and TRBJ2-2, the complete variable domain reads DVKVTQSSRYLVKRTGEKVFLECVQDMDHENMFWYRQDPGLGLRLIYFSYDVKMKEKGDIPEGYSVSREKKERFSLILESASTNQTSMYLCASSSGGRRGTNTGELFFGEGSRLTVL.

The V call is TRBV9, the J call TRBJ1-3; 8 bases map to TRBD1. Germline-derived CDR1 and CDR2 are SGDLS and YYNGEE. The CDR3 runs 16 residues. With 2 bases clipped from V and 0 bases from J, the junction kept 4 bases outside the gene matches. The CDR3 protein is CASSVIGQGSGNTIYF. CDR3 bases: TGTGCCAGCAGCGTGATCGGACAGGGCTCTGGAAACACCATATATTTT.

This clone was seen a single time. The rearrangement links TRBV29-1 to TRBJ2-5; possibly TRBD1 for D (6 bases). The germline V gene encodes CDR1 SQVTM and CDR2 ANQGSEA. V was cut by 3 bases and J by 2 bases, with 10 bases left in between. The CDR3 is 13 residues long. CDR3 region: CSVDRGYQETQYF. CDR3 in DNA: TGCAGCGTTGACAGGGGCTATCAAGAGACCCAGTACTTC.

In DNA, the CDR3 is TGCAGCGTTGCACAGAATGAAAAACTGTTTTTT. This encodes CSVAQNEKLFF. V is TRBV29-1 and J is TRBJ1-4; unclear D gene. The CDR3 contains 11 residues. Germline V gene data show CDR1 as SQVTM and CDR2 as ANQGSEA. Trimming cost V 4 bases and J 5 bases, with 5 bases left between them.

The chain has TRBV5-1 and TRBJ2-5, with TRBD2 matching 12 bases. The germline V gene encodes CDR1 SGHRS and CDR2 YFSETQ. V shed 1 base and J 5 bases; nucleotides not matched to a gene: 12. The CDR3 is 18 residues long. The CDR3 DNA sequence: TGCGCCAGCAGCTTGTTATCTCCTAGCGGGGGGGCACGGGAGACCCAGTACTTC. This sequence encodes CASSLLSPSGGARETQYF.

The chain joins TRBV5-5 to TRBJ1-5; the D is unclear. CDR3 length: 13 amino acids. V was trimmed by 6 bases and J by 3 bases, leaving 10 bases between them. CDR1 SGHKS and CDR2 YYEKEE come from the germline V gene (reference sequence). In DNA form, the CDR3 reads TGTGCCAGCACGGGAGGGCCCAATCAGCCCCAGCATTTT. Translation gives CASTGGPNQPQHF. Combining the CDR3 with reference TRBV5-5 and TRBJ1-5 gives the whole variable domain DAGVTQSPTHLIKTRGQQVTLRCSPISGHKSVSWYQQVLGQGPQFIFQYYEKEERGRGNFPDRFSARQFPNYSSELNVNALLLGDSALYLCASTGGPNQPQHFGDGTRLSIL.

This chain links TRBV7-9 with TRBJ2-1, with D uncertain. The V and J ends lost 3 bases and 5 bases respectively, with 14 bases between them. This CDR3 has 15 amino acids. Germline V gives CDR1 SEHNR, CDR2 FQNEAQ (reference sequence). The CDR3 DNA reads TGTGCCAGCAGCTTCGTTAGCACGCTTAACAATGAGCAGTTCTTC. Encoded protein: CASSFVSTLNNEQFF.

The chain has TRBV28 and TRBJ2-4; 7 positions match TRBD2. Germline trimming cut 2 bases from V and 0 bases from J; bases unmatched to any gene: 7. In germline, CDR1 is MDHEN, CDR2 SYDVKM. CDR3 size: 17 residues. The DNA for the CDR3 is TGTGCCAGCAGTTTACTCCCGATAGCGGGAGCCAAAAACATTCAGTACTTC. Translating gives CASSLLPIAGAKNIQYF.

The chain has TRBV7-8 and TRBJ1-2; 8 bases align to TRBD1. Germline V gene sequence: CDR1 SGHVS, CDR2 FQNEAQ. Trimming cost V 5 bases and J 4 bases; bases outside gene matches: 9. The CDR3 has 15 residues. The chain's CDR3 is CASSRPGGASYGYTF. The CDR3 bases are TGTGCCAGCAGCCGACCAGGGGGCGCGAGCTATGGCTACACCTTC.

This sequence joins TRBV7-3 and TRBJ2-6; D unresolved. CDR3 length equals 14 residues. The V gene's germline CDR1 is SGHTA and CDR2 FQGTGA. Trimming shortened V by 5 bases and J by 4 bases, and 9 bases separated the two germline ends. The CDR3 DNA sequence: TGTGCCAGCAGCCCCCCCTACGGGGCCAACGTCCTGACTTTC. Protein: CASSPPYGANVLTF.

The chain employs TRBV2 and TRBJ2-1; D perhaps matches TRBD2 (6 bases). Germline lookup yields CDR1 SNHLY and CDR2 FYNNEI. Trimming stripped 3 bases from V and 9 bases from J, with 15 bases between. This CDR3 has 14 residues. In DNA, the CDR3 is TGTGCCAGCAGTGAGAGGTCGGGAGTGACTGAGCAGTTCTTC. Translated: CASSERSGVTEQFF.

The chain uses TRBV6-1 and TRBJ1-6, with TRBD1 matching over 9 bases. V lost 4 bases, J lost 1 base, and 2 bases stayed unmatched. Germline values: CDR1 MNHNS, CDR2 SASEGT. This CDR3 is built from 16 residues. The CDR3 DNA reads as TGTGCCAGCAGTGTTGACAGGGGGTCCTATAATTCACCCCTCCACTTT. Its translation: CASSVDRGSYNSPLHF.